This passage covers 23 T cell receptor beta chains from one sample sequenced in a study of T cells after yellow fever vaccination. TCRdb recomputed calls from the 5' RACE reads with MiXCR, one row per CDR3 protein. The table has about 360,000 distinct CDR3 sequences, about 6.2% seen once. Sequencing used PBMCs, obtained 5 days after the yellow fever booster vaccination. These receptors originate from a man aged 30-40 years who received the YFV17D yellow fever vaccine.

The CDR3 sequence is CASILTGTSGSSTHNEQFF. CDR3 nucleotide sequence: TGTGCCAGCATCTTAACCGGGACTAGCGGGAGCTCCACACACAATGAGCAGTTCTTC. The V call is TRBV21-1, the J call TRBJ2-1; the table gives TRBD2 as D, unverified against the DNA. TRBV21-1 is given as a pseudogene. The CDR3 consists of 19 residues.

This chain joins TRBV20-1 and TRBJ2-4; a weak D match, TRBD2 (6 bases). Trimming removed 0 bases from V and 1 base from J, with 16 bases in between. Germline values: CDR1 DFQATT, CDR2 SNEGSKA (reference sequence). CDR3 size: 17 residues. The CDR3 spells CSARDSGPGRAKNIQYF. CDR3 in DNA: TGCAGTGCTAGAGATTCGGGTCCAGGGAGGGCCAAAAACATTCAGTACTTC.

In its sample, this clonotype was seen many times. The chain links TRBV20-1 to TRBJ2-1; D is uncertain. The ends were cut back, 6 bases at V and 6 bases at J, with 6 bases in the middle. Germline CDR1 is DFQATT and CDR2 is SNEGSKA (reference sequence). The CDR3 spans 10 residues. The CDR3 is CSARVNEQFF. The CDR3 nucleotides read TGCAGTGCCCGGGTCAATGAGCAGTTCTTC.

This clonotype appeared many times. J is TRBJ2-3 and V is TRBV27; 8 bases map to TRBD2. Germline V CDR1 and CDR2: MNHEY, SMNVEV (reference sequence). CDR3 size: 15 residues. Trimming removed 3 bases from V and 3 bases from J; junction bases left unmatched: 5. The DNA for the CDR3 is TGTGCCAGCAGTTTGACGTCTAGCGGGACAGATACGCAGTATTTT. Protein sequence: CASSLTSSGTDTQYF.

This clonotype has a count of ten or more. The chain links TRBV28 to TRBJ2-7, with 9 bases fitting TRBD2. CDR1 MDHEN and CDR2 SYDVKM come from the germline V gene. The CDR3 has 15 amino acids. V lost 1 base to trimming and J lost 3 bases; unmatched junction nucleotides: 4. CDR3 sequence (DNA): TGTGCCAGCAGTTTATTGGCGGGAGGGAGCTACGAGCAGTACTTC. Translated, it gives CASSLLAGGSYEQYF.

This clonotype came up a few times. J is TRBJ2-7 and V is TRBV7-2; maybe TRBD1 (6 bases). This CDR3 has 17 amino acids. The germline V and J ends were trimmed by 6 bases and 10 bases, with 31 bases remaining between them. CDR1 and CDR2 from the germline V gene are SGHTA and FQGNSA. CDR3 sequence reads: CASSAKGGEGSSRRQYF. CDR3 bases: TGTGCCAGCAGTGCCAAAGGGGGTGAGGGGAGCAGTAGGCGACAGTACTTC.

This clonotype was observed a few times. The chain joins TRBV3-1 to TRBJ2-1, with unresolved D. The CDR3 loop spans 14 amino acids. The ends were cut back, 1 base at V and 8 bases at J, with 12 bases in the middle. The germline CDR1 and CDR2 sequences are LGHDT and YNNKEL (reference sequence). Written as DNA, the CDR3 is TGTGCCAGCAGCCAAGCCACACCGTGGGATGAGCAGTTCTTC. It translates to CASSQATPWDEQFF.

Only a few counts were recorded for this clonotype. The chain couples TRBV20-1 to TRBJ2-1; TRBD2 aligns across 7 bases. This CDR3 has 14 residues. The V segment lost 0 bases and the J segment 10 bases; nucleotides outside the gene matches: 9. The germline gives CDR1 DFQATT, CDR2 SNEGSKA (reference sequence). The CDR3 DNA reads as TGCAGTGCTAGAGATTACCGCGCTAGCGGCGAGCAGTTCTTC. Residues: CSARDYRASGEQFF.

At least ten counts were recorded for this clonotype. The chain recombines TRBV5-1 with TRBJ2-7; TRBD1 aligns across 7 bases. The CDR3 is 15 amino acids. J gave up 4 bases and V 4 bases, and 11 bases lay outside the gene matches. Germline assignment: CDR1 SGHRS and CDR2 YFSETQ. DNA of the CDR3: TGCGCCAGCAGCATACAGGACAGGACAGTGTACGAGCAGTACTTC. Its protein product is CASSIQDRTVYEQYF. Supplemented by reference TRBV5-1 and TRBJ2-7, the full variable domain reads KAGVTQTPRYLIKTRGQQVTLSCSPISGHRSVSWYQQTPGQGLQFLFEYFSETQRNKGNFPGRFSGRQFSNSRSEMNVSTLELGDSALYLCASSIQDRTVYEQYFGPGTRLTVT.

This clonotype was found many times. Here the CDR3 reads CSATRLAGGQETQYF. CDR3 in DNA: TGCAGTGCCACAAGACTAGCGGGAGGTCAAGAGACCCAGTACTTC. The chain is built from TRBV20-1 and TRBJ2-5; TRBD2 agrees at 13 bases. The V segment lost 6 bases and the J segment 2 bases; nucleotides outside the gene matches: 6. The CDR3 is 15 amino acids. The germline gives CDR1 DFQATT, CDR2 SNEGSKA (reference sequence).

This clonotype has a count of ten or more. The rearrangement links TRBV6-2 or TRBV6-3 to TRBJ1-1; 9 nucleotides line up with TRBD1. This CDR3 contains 16 residues. J was trimmed by 1 base and V by 7 bases; bases with no gene match: 10. Germline V gene lookup returns CDR1 MNHEY and CDR2 SVGEGT. The CDR3 region has the DNA TGTGCCAGCATCCGAATGACAGGGGGGTCGAACACTGAAGCTTTCTTT. This encodes CASIRMTGGSNTEAFF.

This clonotype came up many times. The V and J genes are TRBV25-1 and TRBJ2-1, with TRBD2 matching 8 bases. CDR3 length: 16 amino acids. J gave up 6 bases and V 6 bases, and 13 bases lay outside the gene matches. Per germline, CDR1 MGHDK and CDR2 SYGVNS. CDR3 in DNA: TGTGCCAGCAGCACCGGATGGTCCGGGAGGGCCAATGAGCAGTTCTTC. Amino acids: CASSTGWSGRANEQFF.

This clonotype has only a few counts. This sequence joins TRBV7-6 and TRBJ2-5; 7 bases line up with TRBD1. CDR3 length: 15 amino acids. Germline V lookup: CDR1 SGHVS, CDR2 FNYEAQ. Unmatched junction bases numbered 8, after V lost 2 bases and J lost 5 bases. The CDR3 DNA reads as TGTGCCAGCAGCTTACCAAGACAGGGCCGGGAGACCCAGTACTTC. Translation gives CASSLPRQGRETQYF.

This clonotype was observed a few times. The chain uses TRBV12-3 or TRBV12-4 and TRBJ2-7; tentative D call: TRBD2 (6 bases). V was clipped by 2 bases and J by 2 bases, with 28 bases between them. There are 20 residues in the CDR3. Here the CDR3 DNA reads TGTGCCAGCAGTTTACTCCACGGGAGTGAGACCGGTGTTTTACCCTACGAGCAGTACTTC. It specifies CASSLLHGSETGVLPYEQYF.

The CDR3: CPSGLAVTNTGELFF. The CDR3 DNA reads TGCCCCTCGGGACTAGCGGTTACGAACACCGGGGAGCTGTTTTTT. The chain employs TRBV20-1 and TRBJ2-2, with 11 bases matching TRBD2. This CDR3 contains 15 residues. Germline assignment: CDR1 DFQATT and CDR2 SNEGSKA (reference sequence).

This clonotype has ten or more counts. The chain carries TRBV6-2 or TRBV6-3 and TRBJ2-1; the D gene could be TRBD1 or TRBD2 (6 bases each). CDR3 length equals 19 residues. Trimming shortened V by 5 bases and J by 0 bases, and 23 bases separated the two germline ends. Germline V gene lookup returns CDR1 MNHEY and CDR2 SVGEGT. The CDR3 here is CASSPRRGQLKSSYNEQFF. The CDR3 DNA reads TGTGCCAGCAGTCCAAGGCGGGGACAACTTAAGAGCTCCTACAATGAGCAGTTCTTC.

This clonotype was detected many times. The chain has TRBV12-3 or TRBV12-4 and TRBJ2-3; 8 nucleotides align to TRBD1. V lost 4 bases, J lost 1 base, and 10 bases stayed unmatched. There are 17 residues in the CDR3. The CDR3 DNA reads as TGTGCCAGCAGTTGGGATCCGCGGGGACAGGGCACAGATACGCAGTATTTT. It encodes CASSWDPRGQGTDTQYF.

The CDR3 DNA is TGTGCCAGCAGTTTAAGAAGGGAGTGGGAGACCCAGTACTTC. It specifies CASSLRREWETQYF. This chain connects TRBV12-3 or TRBV12-4 to TRBJ2-5, with D perhaps TRBD2 (5 bases). The CDR3 is 14 amino acids. Deletions cut 2 bases from V and 5 bases from J, with 12 bases between.

The V and J genes are TRBV3-1 and TRBJ2-2; 10 nucleotides match TRBD2. The germline V gene encodes CDR1 LGHDT and CDR2 YNNKEL (reference sequence). V lost 7 bases to trimming and J lost 5 bases; unmatched junction nucleotides: 7. The CDR3 is made up of 15 amino acids. The CDR3 sequence is CASTRTSGITGELFF. CDR3 coding DNA: TGTGCCAGCACCCGAACTAGCGGGATTACCGGGGAGCTGTTTTTT.

This clonotype was seen many times. The chain is built from TRBV7-8 and TRBJ2-1; TRBD2 aligns across 13 bases. CDR3 size: 18 residues. CDR1 SGHVS and CDR2 FQNEAQ come from the germline V gene. With 5 bases clipped from V and 7 bases from J, the junction kept 14 bases outside the gene matches. CDR3 in DNA: TGTGCCAGCAGCCCGGTGGAAGTGGGACTAGCGGGAAGGAATGAGCAGTTCTTC. Its translation is CASSPVEVGLAGRNEQFF.

Ten or more counts support this clonotype. The chain has TRBV18 and TRBJ1-5; tentatively, D is TRBD1 (5 bases). The CDR3 is made up of 14 amino acids. Trimming took 1 base from V and 4 from J, leaving 8 bases between them. The germline V gene has CDR1 KGHSH and CDR2 LQKENI. The CDR3 DNA follows: TGTGCCAGCTCACCACTGGACACTAATCAGCCCCAGCATTTT. Translation: CASSPLDTNQPQHF.

This rearrangement joins TRBV9 to TRBJ1-1; a weak D match, TRBD1 (5 bases). V gave up 3 bases and J gave up 11 bases, with 17 bases separating them. The CDR3 totals 13 residues. Germline CDR1 and CDR2: SGDLS and YYNGEE. Here the CDR3 DNA reads TGTGCCAGCAGCGCTTACCCCGGGACTGGGGCTTTCTTT. This encodes CASSAYPGTGAFF.

This clonotype was detected only a few times. The chain recombines TRBV20-1 with TRBJ2-2, with 8 nucleotides matching TRBD2. CDR1 and CDR2 (germline): DFQATT, SNEGSKA (reference sequence). The CDR3 has 16 amino acids. CDR3 bases: TGCTGCGCTAGAGATGAAGGAGCGGGAGCCGTCGGGGAGCTGTTTTTT. Residues: CCARDEGAGAVGELFF.